This TCR beta chain was profiled in a study of breast tumors, draining lymph nodes, adjacent tissues. V was shortened by 2 bases and J by 5 bases, with 9 bases between the two germline ends. CDR1 and CDR2 (germline): SGHAT, FQNNGV. This CDR3 has 14 residues. Comments on this clonotype: Its antigen is not known.

MiXCR, run by TCRdb on the multiplex PCR reads, gives a single entry per CDR3 protein. The sample holds roughly 130,000 distinct CDR3 sequences, over 25% seen once. Samples came from axillary lymph nodes draining the breast cancer. Whole-study results and caveats: The data were judged consistent with most tumor T cells coming from lymph node and expanding in tumor. Tumor repertoires ranked between lymph nodes and nontumor tissue in diversity, with V and J gene preferences. Tumor T cell lymph node origin was a supported hypothesis, not proven.

The clonotype was recovered from a female donor with breast cancer. Some clones in this sample may be carry-over from other donors' samples. The V gene is TRBV11-2, the J gene TRBJ1-4; D gene ambiguous. Sequencing was performed on axillary lymph node tissue. CDR3 nucleotide sequence: TGTGCCAGCAGCTTATTGGCGGGAAATGAAAAACTGTTTTTT. Its translation is CASSLLAGNEKLFF.